Below are 2 T cell receptor beta chains sequenced from a single sample in a study of shared clonotypes between healthy human individuals. Sequencing was performed with immunoSEQ multiplex PCR; in TCRdb, only in-frame clones are kept and a portion is missing. The profile shows about 1 million clones, around four fifths of them singletons. Sequenced material: memory CD4+ T cells sorted from blood. Subset here: CD45RA-negative fraction. These receptors were obtained from a man aged 18 to 29 in good health.

This clone has only a few counts. V usage is TRBV6-5 and J usage is TRBJ1-5; D remains ambiguous. V lost 0 bases and J 6 bases, leaving 6 bases between the germline ends. The CDR3 extends over 13 amino acids. CDR1 is MNHEY and CDR2 is SVGAGI in the germline V gene. CDR3 nucleotide sequence: TGTGCCAGCAGTTACTCCGGGTTTCAGCCCCAGCATTTT. It translates to CASSYSGFQPQHF.

The chain is built from TRBV19 and TRBJ1-5; D may be TRBD1 (5 bases). CDR1 is LNHDA, CDR2 SQIVND, per germline (reference sequence). The CDR3 covers 15 residues. V lost 3 bases, J lost 6 bases, and 15 bases lay in between. CDR3 in amino acids: CASSMQQAGGQPQHF. CDR3 DNA: TGTGCCAGTAGTATGCAGCAGGCCGGGGGTCAGCCCCAGCATTTT.